The clone carrying this T cell receptor beta chain was detected ten times or more. Its target is not known. The data were taken from a study of T-cell reconstitution after alpha-beta-depleted transplantation in children. Study findings and constraints: Fresh T-cell production supplied most of the T-cell counts and diversity seen one year after transplant. It was reported that alpha-beta T cells came from several hundred expanded graft clones (about two months after transplant).

This CDR3 region has 14 residues. Germline values: CDR1 DFQATT, CDR2 SNEGSKA (reference sequence). V shed 3 bases and J shed 7 bases, with 16 bases lying between them. Using unique molecular identifiers, the investigators prepared the TCRbeta library. One entry per CDR3 protein, called by TCRdb with MiXCR from the PCR reads. The sample carries around 200,000 distinct CDR3 sequences, under 13% recorded once. This sequence joins TRBV20-1 and TRBJ2-1; tentative D call: TRBD2 (6 bases). This receptor was taken from a child younger than two with acute myeloid leukemia, due to receive a stem cell transplant. Sequencing used PBMCs, obtained before TCRalphabeta/CD19-depleted stem cell transplant. CDR3 sequence: CSASGSHFLNEQFF. In DNA form, the CDR3 reads TGCAGTGCTAGCGGGAGTCACTTCCTAAATGAGCAGTTCTTC.